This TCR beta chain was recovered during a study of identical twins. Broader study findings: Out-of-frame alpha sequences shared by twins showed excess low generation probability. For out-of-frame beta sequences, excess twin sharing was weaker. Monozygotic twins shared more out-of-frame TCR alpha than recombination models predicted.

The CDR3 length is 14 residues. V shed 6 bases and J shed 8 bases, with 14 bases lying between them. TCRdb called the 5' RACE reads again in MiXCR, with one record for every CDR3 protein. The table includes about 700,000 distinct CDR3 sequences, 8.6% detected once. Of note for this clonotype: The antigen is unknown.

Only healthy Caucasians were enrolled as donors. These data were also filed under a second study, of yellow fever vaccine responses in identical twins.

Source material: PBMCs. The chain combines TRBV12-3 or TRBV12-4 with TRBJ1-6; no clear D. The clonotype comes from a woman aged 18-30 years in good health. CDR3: CASRRTLADSPLHF. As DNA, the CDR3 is TGTGCCAGCAGGAGGACCCTAGCGGATTCACCCCTCCACTTT.